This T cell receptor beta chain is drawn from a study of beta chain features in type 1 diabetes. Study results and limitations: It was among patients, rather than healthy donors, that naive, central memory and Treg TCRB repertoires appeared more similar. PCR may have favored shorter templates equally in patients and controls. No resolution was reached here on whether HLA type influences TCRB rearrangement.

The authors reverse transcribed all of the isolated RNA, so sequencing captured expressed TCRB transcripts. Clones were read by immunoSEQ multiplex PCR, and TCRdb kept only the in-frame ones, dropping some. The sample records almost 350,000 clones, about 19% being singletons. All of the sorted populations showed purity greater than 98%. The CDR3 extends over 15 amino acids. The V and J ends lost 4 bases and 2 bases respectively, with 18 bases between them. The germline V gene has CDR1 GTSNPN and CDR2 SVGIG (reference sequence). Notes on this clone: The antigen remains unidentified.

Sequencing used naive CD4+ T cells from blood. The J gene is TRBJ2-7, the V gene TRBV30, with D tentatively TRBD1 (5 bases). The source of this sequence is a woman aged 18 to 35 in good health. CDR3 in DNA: TGTGCCTGGATGCTCCCAGGGTATGGTCCCTACGAGCAGTACTTC. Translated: CAWMLPGYGPYEQYF.